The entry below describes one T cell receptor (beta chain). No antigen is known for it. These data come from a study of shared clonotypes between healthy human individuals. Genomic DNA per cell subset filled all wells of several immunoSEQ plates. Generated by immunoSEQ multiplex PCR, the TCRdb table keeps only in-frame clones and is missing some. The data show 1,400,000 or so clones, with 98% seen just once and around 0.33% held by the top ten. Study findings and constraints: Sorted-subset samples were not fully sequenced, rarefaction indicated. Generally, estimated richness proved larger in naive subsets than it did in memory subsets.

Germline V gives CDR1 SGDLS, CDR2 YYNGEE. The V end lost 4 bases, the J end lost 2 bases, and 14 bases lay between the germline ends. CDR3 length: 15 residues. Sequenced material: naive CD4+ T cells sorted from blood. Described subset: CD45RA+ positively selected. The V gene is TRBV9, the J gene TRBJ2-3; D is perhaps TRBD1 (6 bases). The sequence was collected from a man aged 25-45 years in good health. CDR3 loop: CASSSPGGITDTQYF. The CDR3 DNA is TGTGCCAGCAGCTCACCTGGGGGCATCACAGATACGCAGTATTTT.